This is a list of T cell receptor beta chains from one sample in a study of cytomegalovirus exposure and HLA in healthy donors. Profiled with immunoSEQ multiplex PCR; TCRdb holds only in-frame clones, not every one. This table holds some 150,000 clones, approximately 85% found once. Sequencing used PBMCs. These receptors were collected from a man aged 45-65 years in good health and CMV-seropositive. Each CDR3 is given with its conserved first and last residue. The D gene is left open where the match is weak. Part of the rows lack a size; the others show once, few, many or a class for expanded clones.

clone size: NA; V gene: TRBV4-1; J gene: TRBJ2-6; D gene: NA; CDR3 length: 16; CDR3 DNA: TGCGCCAGCAGCCAAGAAGAGGGATCTGGGGCCAACGTCCTGACTTTC; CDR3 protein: CASSQEEGSGANVLTF
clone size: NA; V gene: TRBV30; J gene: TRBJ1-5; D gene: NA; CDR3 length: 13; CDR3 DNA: TGTGCCTGGAGTGTAGTGGGGAGTCAGCCCCAGCATTTT; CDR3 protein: CAWSVVGSQPQHF
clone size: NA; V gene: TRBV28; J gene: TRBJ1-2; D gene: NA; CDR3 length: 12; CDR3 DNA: TGTGCCAGCAGTTCCTCAGGGGTTGGCTACACCTTC; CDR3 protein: CASSSSGVGYTF
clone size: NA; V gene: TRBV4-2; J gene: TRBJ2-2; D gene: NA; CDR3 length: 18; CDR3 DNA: TGTGCCAGCAGCCAAGAGGCGGCGAGTTTACCGAACACCGGGGAGCTGTTTTTT; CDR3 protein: CASSQEAASLPNTGELFF
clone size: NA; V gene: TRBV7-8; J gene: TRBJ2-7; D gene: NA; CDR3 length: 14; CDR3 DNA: TGTGCCAGCAGCTTAAGGAGGGGAAGCTACGAGCAGTACTTC; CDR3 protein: CASSLRRGSYEQYF
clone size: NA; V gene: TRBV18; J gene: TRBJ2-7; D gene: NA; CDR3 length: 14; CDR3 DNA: TGTGCCAGCTCACCACAACAGGATTCCTACGAGCAGTACTTC; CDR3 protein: CASSPQQDSYEQYF
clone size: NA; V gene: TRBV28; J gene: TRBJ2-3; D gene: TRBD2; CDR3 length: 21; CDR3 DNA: TGTGCCAGCAGTCTCCCTGGGGGTAGCGGGAGGGTCCTCTCTAGCACAGATACGCAGTATTTT; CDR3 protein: CASSLPGGSGRVLSSTDTQYF
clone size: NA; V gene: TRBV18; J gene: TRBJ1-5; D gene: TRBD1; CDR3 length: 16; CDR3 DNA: TGTGCCAGCTCACCGCGCGACAGGGGAGGCAATCAGCCCCAGCATTTT; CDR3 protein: CASSPRDRGGNQPQHF
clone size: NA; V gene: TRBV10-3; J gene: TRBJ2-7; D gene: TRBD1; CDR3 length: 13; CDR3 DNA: TGTGCCATCAGTGCGACAGGGGGTTACGAGCAGTACTTC; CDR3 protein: CAISATGGYEQYF
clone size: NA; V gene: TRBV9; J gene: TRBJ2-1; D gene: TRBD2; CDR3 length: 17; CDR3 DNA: TGTGCCAGCAGCGTTAGACTAGCGGAGAGCTCCTACAATGAGCAGTTCTTC; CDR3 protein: CASSVRLAESSYNEQFF
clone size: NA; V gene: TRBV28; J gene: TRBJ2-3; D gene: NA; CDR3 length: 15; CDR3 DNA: TGTGCCAGCAGTTTGTCAGTTATCCGCACAGATACGCAGTATTTT; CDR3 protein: CASSLSVIRTDTQYF
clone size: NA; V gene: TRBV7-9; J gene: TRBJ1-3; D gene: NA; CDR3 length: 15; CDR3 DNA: TGTGCCAGCAGCCCACAGGGAACCCCTGGAAACACCATATATTTT; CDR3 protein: CASSPQGTPGNTIYF
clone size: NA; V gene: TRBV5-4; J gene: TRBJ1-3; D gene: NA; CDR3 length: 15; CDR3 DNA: TGTGCCAGCAGCCTCCGCGGAAGCTCTGGAAACACCATATATTTT; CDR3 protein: CASSLRGSSGNTIYF
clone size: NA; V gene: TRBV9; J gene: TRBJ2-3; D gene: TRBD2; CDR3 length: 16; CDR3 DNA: TGTGCCAGCAGCGTAGTCTCAGCGGGGGGTTCAGATACGCAGTATTTT; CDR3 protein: CASSVVSAGGSDTQYF
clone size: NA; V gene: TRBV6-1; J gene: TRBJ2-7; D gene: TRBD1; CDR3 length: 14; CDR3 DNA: TGTGCCAGCAGTGACCAGGGGGCTGGGTACGAGCAGTACTTC; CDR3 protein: CASSDQGAGYEQYF
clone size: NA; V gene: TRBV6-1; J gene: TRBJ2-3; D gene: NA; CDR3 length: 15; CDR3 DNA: TGTGCCAGCAGTGACCCAGCCCAGGGTACAGATACGCAGTATTTT; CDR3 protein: CASSDPAQGTDTQYF
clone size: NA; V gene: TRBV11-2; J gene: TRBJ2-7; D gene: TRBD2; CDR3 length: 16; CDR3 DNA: TGTGCCAGCAGCCCCCGGACTAGCGGGAGCTCCTACGAGCAGTACTTC; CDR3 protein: CASSPRTSGSSYEQYF
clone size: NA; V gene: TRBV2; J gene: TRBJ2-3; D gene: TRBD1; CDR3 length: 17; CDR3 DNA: TGTGCCAGCAGCGAACTACGTAACAGGGGTTTAACAGATACGCAGTATTTT; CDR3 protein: CASSELRNRGLTDTQYF
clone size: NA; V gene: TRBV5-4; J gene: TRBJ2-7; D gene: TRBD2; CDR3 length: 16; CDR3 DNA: TGTGCCAGCAGCTTGGGCGCTAGCGGGAGGGCCTACGAGCAGTACTTC; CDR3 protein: CASSLGASGRAYEQYF
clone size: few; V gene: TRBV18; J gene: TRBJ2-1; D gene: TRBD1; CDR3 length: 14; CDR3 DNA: TGTGCCAGCTCACCACGGACAGGGGCGTATGAGCAGTTCTTC; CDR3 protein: CASSPRTGAYEQFF
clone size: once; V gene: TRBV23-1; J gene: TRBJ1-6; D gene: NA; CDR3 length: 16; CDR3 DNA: TGCGCCAGCAGTCAACCAAACGGACCTCGGGGTTCACCCCTCCACTTT; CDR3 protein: CASSQPNGPRGSPLHF
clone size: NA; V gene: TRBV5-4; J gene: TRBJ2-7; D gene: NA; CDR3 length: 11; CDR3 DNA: TGTGCCAGCAGCGACAGCTACGAGCAGTACTTC; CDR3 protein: CASSDSYEQYF
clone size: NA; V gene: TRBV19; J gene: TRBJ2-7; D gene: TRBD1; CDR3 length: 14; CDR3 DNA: TGTGCCAGTAGTCCAGGACAGGGGATCGACGAGCAGTACTTC; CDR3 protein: CASSPGQGIDEQYF
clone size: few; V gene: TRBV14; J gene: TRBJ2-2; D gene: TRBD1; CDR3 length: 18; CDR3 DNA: TGTGCCAGCAGCCAATTTAATACAGGGACAGCGAACACCGGGGAGCTGTTTTTT; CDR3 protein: CASSQFNTGTANTGELFF
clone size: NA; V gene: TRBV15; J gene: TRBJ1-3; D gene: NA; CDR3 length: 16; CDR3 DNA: TGTGCCACCAGCAGAGATCCGGTCCTCTCTGGAAACACCATATATTTT; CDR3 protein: CATSRDPVLSGNTIYF